What follows are 15 T cell receptor beta chains derived from one specimen sequenced in a study of control samples from healthy donors and cancer patients. TCRdb's table, derived via immunoSEQ multiplex PCR, lists solely in-frame clones and lacks some. The table shows 170,000 or so clones, with approximately 91% occurring only once. The material sequenced was blood. These receptors all come from a woman aged 40-49 years in good health.

This clone was seen a single time. The J gene is TRBJ1-5, the V gene TRBV6-5; D is unresolved. From germline, CDR1 is MNHEY and CDR2 SVGAGI. The germline V and J ends were trimmed by 2 bases and 7 bases, with 15 bases remaining between them. The CDR3 contains 15 residues. The CDR3 here is CASSYALGSEQPQHF. DNA for the CDR3: TGTGCCAGCAGTTACGCACTGGGGTCGGAACAGCCCCAGCATTTT.

The CDR3 DNA follows: TGTGCCAGCAGTGCCCCGGGACGGAGTTACACTGAAGCTTTCTTT. Its protein is CASSAPGRSYTEAFF. The chain joins TRBV2 to TRBJ1-1, with D perhaps matching TRBD1 (5 bases). The CDR3 spans 15 residues. Germline V gene sequence: CDR1 SNHLY, CDR2 FYNNEI. V shed 4 bases and J shed 3 bases, with 15 bases lying between them.

The V and J genes are TRBV7-9 and TRBJ1-6, with D unclear. The V and J ends lost 5 bases and 8 bases respectively, with 13 bases between them. The germline gives CDR1 SEHNR, CDR2 FQNEAQ (reference sequence). The CDR3 runs to 14 residues. The CDR3 protein is CASSPQWADSPLHF. The CDR3 DNA reads TGTGCCAGCAGCCCCCAATGGGCTGATTCACCCCTCCACTTT.

This chain joins TRBV19 and TRBJ1-3, with D tentatively TRBD1 (5 bases). Germline loops: CDR1 LNHDA, CDR2 SQIVND (reference sequence). The CDR3 covers 15 residues. Trimming removed 4 bases at V and 0 bases at J, with 10 bases between. The CDR3: CASSRDGSSGNTIYF. The DNA for the CDR3 is TGTGCCAGTAGTAGGGACGGGAGCTCTGGAAACACCATATATTTT.

Only a few counts were recorded for this clone. J is TRBJ1-4 and V is TRBV10-2, with 8 bases aligning to TRBD1. CDR3 length: 18 amino acids. The germline V gene encodes CDR1 WSHSY and CDR2 SAAADI. Trimming removed 2 bases from V and 7 bases from J; junction bases left unmatched: 15. The CDR3 is CASSEISSGTDRGEKLFF. CDR3 bases: TGCGCCAGCAGTGAGATTAGCTCTGGGACCGACAGGGGTGAAAAACTGTTTTTT.

This clone was seen a handful of times. The J gene is TRBJ2-4, the V gene TRBV2; D perhaps matches TRBD2 (6 bases). CDR1 and CDR2 (germline): SNHLY, FYNNEI. This CDR3 has 18 amino acids. Deletions cut 5 bases from V and 1 base from J, with 21 bases between. In nucleotides, the CDR3 is TGTGCCAGCAGTCGGGGGAGCGAAGATGGTTGGGCCAAAAACATTCAGTACTTC. As protein: CASSRGSEDGWAKNIQYF. Full variable domain (rest looked up from reference TRBV2 and TRBJ2-4): EPEVTQTPSHQVTQMGQEVILRCVPISNHLYFYWYRQILGQKVEFLVSFYNNEISEKSEIFDDQFSVERPDGSNFTLKIRSTKLEDSAMYFCASSRGSEDGWAKNIQYFGAGTRLSVL.

This clone was found once. This rearrangement joins TRBV23-1 to TRBJ2-7; 7 positions match TRBD2. TRBV23-1 is assigned to the ORF class and has an uncertain function. The J segment lost 7 bases and the V segment lost 6 bases, leaving 0 bases of the junction unmatched. This CDR3 spans 10 amino acids. CDR3 loop: CASRGGEQYF. The DNA of the CDR3 is TGCGCCAGCAGGGGGGGGGAGCAGTACTTC.

The CDR3 loop reads CASSLWGQGPIYGYTF. The DNA of the CDR3 is TGTGCCAGCAGCTTATGGGGACAGGGGCCGATCTATGGCTACACCTTC. The chain employs TRBV11-2 and TRBJ1-2, with 10 bases identical to TRBD1. With 2 bases clipped from V and 4 bases from J, the junction kept 7 bases outside the gene matches. The CDR3 has 16 residues. The V gene's germline CDR1 is SGHAT and CDR2 FQNNGV.

CDR3 loop: CASRLYRDAAYEQYF. Here the CDR3 DNA reads TGTGCCAGCAGGTTGTACCGGGACGCTGCCTACGAGCAGTACTTC. V is TRBV7-2 and J is TRBJ2-7, with D perhaps assigned TRBD1 or TRBD2 (5 bases each). CDR1 and CDR2 (germline): SGHTA, FQGNSA. The CDR3 loop spans 15 amino acids. Between the trimmed V and J ends, which lost 6 bases and 2 bases, there was a span of 17 bases.

Points on this clone: Other DNA sequences in this specimen translate into the identical CDR3. The rearrangement links TRBV5-6 to TRBJ2-5; TRBD2 matches at 9 bases. Germline CDR1 SGHDT, CDR2 YYEEEE. The V and J ends lost 4 bases and 5 bases, in that order; junction bases with no gene match: 6. This CDR3 contains 14 residues. CDR3 sequence reads: CASSVSGGQETQYF. For the CDR3, the DNA is TGTGCCAGCAGCGTAAGCGGGGGGCAGGAGACCCAGTACTTC.

The chain uses TRBV9 and TRBJ2-1; maybe TRBD2 (6 bases). CDR3 length: 15 amino acids. CDR1 is SGDLS, CDR2 YYNGEE, per germline. The V gene lost 2 bases and the J gene lost 2 bases, with 11 bases spanning the gap. CDR3 sequence reads: CASSVIGEAYNEQFF. CDR3 nucleotides: TGTGCCAGCAGCGTTATAGGGGAGGCCTACAATGAGCAGTTCTTC.

This clone was seen just once. V usage is TRBV3-1 (or the pseudogene TRBV3-2) and J usage is TRBJ1-5; D unresolved. The V gene's germline CDR1 is LGHDT and CDR2 YNNKEL (reference sequence). The V end was cut by 3 bases, the J end by 6 bases, with 6 bases between. The CDR3 loop spans 12 amino acids. For the CDR3, the DNA is TGTGCCAGCAGCCAGGGTATTCAGCCCCAGCATTTT. Residues: CASSQGIQPQHF.

The chain couples TRBV27 to TRBJ2-5, with D unclear. Per germline, CDR1 MNHEY and CDR2 SMNVEV (reference sequence). The ends were cut back, 3 bases at V and 1 base at J, with 9 bases in the middle. The CDR3 loop spans 14 amino acids. CDR3 sequence: CASSFVRGQETQYF. The CDR3 bases are TGTGCCAGCAGTTTTGTCCGTGGCCAAGAGACCCAGTACTTC.

J is TRBJ2-7 and V is TRBV10-3, with D perhaps TRBD2 (6 bases). The length of the CDR3 is 14 residues. Trimming took 3 bases from V and 7 from J, leaving 16 bases between them. Germline CDR1 reads ENHRY; CDR2 reads SYGVKD. CDR3 protein: CAISDPGTPWEQYF. The CDR3 DNA reads TGTGCCATCAGTGATCCCGGGACTCCCTGGGAGCAGTACTTC.

This clone was observed at least ten times. The chain is built from TRBV19 and TRBJ1-5; 8 nucleotides align to TRBD1. There are 13 residues in the CDR3. CDR1 is LNHDA, CDR2 SQIVND, per germline (reference sequence). J was trimmed by 5 bases and V by 9 bases; bases with no gene match: 6. The CDR3 reads CASSRGRDQPQHF. CDR3 sequence (DNA): TGTGCCAGCTCCAGGGGGCGGGATCAGCCCCAGCATTTT. The entire variable domain, with the rest obtained from reference TRBV19 and TRBJ1-5, is as follows: DGGITQSPKYLFRKEGQNVTLSCEQNLNHDAMYWYRQDPGQGLRLIYYSQIVNDFQKGDIAEGYSVSREKKESFPLTVTSAQKNPTAFYLCASSRGRDQPQHFGDGTRLSIL.